This T cell receptor (beta chain) was recovered during a study of blood T cell repertoires in COVID-19. Study context: Acute-phase and convalescent COVID-19 samples originated in the United States, Italy and Spain. Nucleic acid was either cDNA or gDNA, and it came from T cells, B-cell-depleted T cells, or PBMCs.

Per the original methods: The assay estimated nucleated cells by amplifying reference gene primers. Sequenced by immunoSEQ multiplex PCR; TCRdb stores in-frame clones only, minus some. For V, J and clone size, that table is used; D and trimming come from the DNA. The repertoire holds 200,000 to 250,000 clones, with about 85% as singletons. CDR1 is SGHRS, CDR2 YFSETQ, per germline. Trimming took 4 bases from V and 2 from J, leaving 13 bases between them. The CDR3 is 14 amino acids. The rearrangement uses TRBV5-1 and TRBJ2-7; possibly TRBD2 for D (6 bases). This clonotype originated in a man aged 18 to 29 with active or convalescent COVID-19. Sequenced material: peripheral blood. The CDR3 loop is CASSPRGEPYEQYF. CDR3 DNA: TGCGCCAGCAGCCCGCGGGGAGAACCCTACGAGCAGTACTTC.